The rows below give T cell receptor beta chains drawn from one sample of a study of PD-1 blockade in classical Hodgkin lymphoma. Libraries were prepared by immunoSEQ multiplex PCR; TCRdb keeps only in-frame clonotypes and omits some of them. In the table there are about 12,000 clones, around 85% of which are singletons. Sequencing was performed on CD4+ T cells from blood, taken at baseline. Receptors originate from a human donor with classical Hodgkin lymphoma. Each CDR3 is given without its conserved first and last residue. Expanded clones get a size class; other rows say once, few or many, or leave the size out.

TRBV4-3 . ASSQDKETQY
TRBV15 few ATSRQGAGNYGYT
TRBV11-2 . ASRVQGAGEQY
TRBV10-3 . AIMGQGETEAF
TRBV15 . ATSRDFILTRDISQETQY
TRBV30 . AWSGGYGPYEQY
TRBV5-1 . ASSRLAGQETQY
TRBV7-8 . ASSLRTGGKTQY
TRBV5-1 . ASSLVTGSGSYNSPLH
TRBV19 . ASSTLPGGPDTQY
TRBV19 . ASSIVVETQY
TRBV5-5 . ASSWGTGGAKNIQY
TRBV2 . ASSEQGFDSPLH
TRBV7-7 few ASSLGQGKTQY
TRBV18 . ASSPGGQGFQPQH